This TCR beta chain originates from a study of T cell repertoires in cytomegalovirus infection (dated by TCRdb to the late 2010s). Turning to the overall study: The HLA type of each donor mattered for the analysis, because public TCR beta signatures pointed to carriage of CMV infection along with the matching HLA type.

The junction carries 15 bases between V and J, which are trimmed by 4 bases and 2 bases respectively. CDR1 LGHDT and CDR2 YNNKEL were looked up in the germline V gene (reference sequence). Including the terminal cysteine and phenylalanine, the CDR3 comprises 17 residues. Just CDR3 DNA is preserved here, 51 bases in frame from base 1. The paper as a whole reports these results and caveats: In the ex vivo response, HLA-C-restricted CMV-specific TCR beta clonotypes were dominant, and in two of eight donors the single most frequent clonotype came from this HLA-C-restricted group. In both this cohort and an independent roughly 350-donor cohort, the cumulative frequency of public TCR beta family members distinguished carriers of CMV infection plus the relevant HLA type.

This clonotype was counted between two and nine times. It has no known antigen specificity. The sample holds no much larger clone one base away, and base qualities are not on file. Sequencing instrument: Illumina HiSeq 1500. TCRdb applied fastp at Q25 and MiXCR to the public reads, then kept only in-frame beta chains. Each record represents a unique CDR3 protein, reported with the most common genes and DNA among its rows. The sample table records hundreds of thousands of distinct CDR3 sequences; about a sixth of these occur just once. The ten biggest clones cover around 13% of the sample. The origin of this receptor is a human donor in good health (CMV status not recorded). Some clones in this sample may be carry-over from other donors' samples. The receptor chain draws on TRBV3-1 and TRBJ2-6; a tentative D match to TRBD2 spans 6 bases. The sequencing input was PBMCs. CDR3 sequence: CASSPTVGGAGANVLTF. Read as DNA, the sequence is TGTGCCAGCAGCCCCACCGTCGGAGGGGCTGGGGCCAACGTCCTGACTTTC. With the portions outside the CDR3 filled from the reference TRBV3-1 and TRBJ2-6 genes, the complete variable region becomes DTAVSQTPKYLVTQMGNDKSIKCEQNLGHDTMYWYKQDSKKFLKIMFSYNNKELIINETVPNRFSPKSPDKAHLNLHINSLELGDSAVYFCASSPTVGGAGANVLTFGAGSRLTVL.